The T cell receptor (beta chain) under discussion was sequenced for a study of cytomegalovirus exposure and HLA in healthy donors. Regarding the study as a whole: Researchers catalogued some 160 TCR beta chains as cytomegalovirus-associated. Productive rates of about 90% or about 30% were seen for most TCR beta V segments in an earlier analysis.

Germline V lookup: CDR1 SGDLS, CDR2 YYNGEE. This CDR3 comprises 14 residues. Turning to this clone: The antigen is not known.

The donors gave bone marrow, and they were healthy. For the donor in question, CMV serostatus went unrecorded. PCR was performed using 60 Vbeta and 13 Jbeta primers. Profiling relied on immunoSEQ multiplex PCR, and the TCRdb table lists in-frame clones only, not all of them. The profile shows tens of thousands of clones, around 84% of them singletons. The receptor was derived from a human donor in good health. This sequence joins TRBV9 and TRBJ2-5, with no clear D. The J call could be wrong; TRBJ2-7 is a better fit for the DNA end. Sequenced input: PBMCs. As DNA, the CDR3 is TGTGCCAGCAGCCTCACAGCCTACCCCGACGAGCAGTACTTC. Amino acids: CASSLTAYPDEQYF.